Sequencing of this TCR beta chain was carried out in a study of T cell repertoires and HLA-DP antigens. Study information: In vitro CD4+ alloreactivity was against HeLa-presented HLA-DP. Study findings and constraints: A non-physiological HeLa system presented antigen to total CD4+ responders.

Of note for this clone: Antigen: not known.

V lost 5 bases, J lost 3 bases, and 23 bases lay in between. The CDR3 runs 18 residues. Germline values: CDR1 SGHTA, CDR2 FQGNSA. Pre-culture CD4+ samples were sequenced deeply, targeting about 190,000 T cell genomes. The assay was immunoSEQ multiplex PCR, and TCRdb's table has in-frame clones only and misses some. The sample gives around 90,000 clones, 86% of which show up once; about 1.8% is in the top ten. The source of this sequence is a man aged 45 to 65 in good health and CMV-seronegative. The sequenced material came from CD4+ T cells from PBMCs. V is TRBV7-2 and J is TRBJ1-3, with D unresolved. As DNA, the CDR3 is TGTGCCAGCAGCCCCCTTGCTGTACTAGGGTTTAGTGGAAACACCATATATTTT. Amino acids: CASSPLAVLGFSGNTIYF.